This is a list of T cell receptor beta chains from one sample in a study of blood T cell repertoires in COVID-19. Method: immunoSEQ multiplex PCR; TCRdb's copy keeps in-frame clones and lacks some. The sample has about 250,000 clones, roughly 82% seen once; the top ten hold approximately 4.5%. Sequenced input: peripheral blood. The receptors come from a woman aged 70-85 years with acute or convalescent COVID-19. Both conserved end residues are part of each CDR3. The order of the fields is V gene, clone size, J gene, D gene, CDR3 protein, CDR3 DNA. A D gene is named only where the DNA matches it firmly. The size entry is marked missing in some rows and otherwise reads once, few, many or a size class.

TRBV7-2,NA,TRBJ2-7,NA,CASSLYGSQNEQYF,TGTGCCAGCAGCTTATACGGGAGTCAGAACGAGCAGTACTTC
TRBV10-3,NA,TRBJ2-1,TRBD2,CATTGGALDEQFF,TGTGCCACCACCGGGGGGGCCCTGGATGAGCAGTTCTTC
TRBV5-1,NA,TRBJ2-1,NA,CASSLQSQYNEQFF,TGCGCCAGCAGCTTACAGTCACAGTACAATGAGCAGTTCTTC
TRBV7-6,NA,TRBJ2-1,NA,CASSLMGLNEQFF,TGTGCCAGCAGCCTTATGGGACTCAATGAGCAGTTCTTC
TRBV7-2,once,TRBJ1-4,NA,CASSPLGTTNEKLFF,TGTGCCAGCAGCCCCCTAGGAACAACTAATGAAAAACTGTTTTTT
TRBV27,many,TRBJ2-2,NA,CASSLVGGNTGELFF,TGTGCCAGCAGTTTAGTGGGGGGGAACACCGGGGAGCTGTTTTTT
TRBV14,NA,TRBJ1-6,NA,CASSPATRVYNSPLHF,TGTGCCAGCAGCCCCGCGACGCGGGTATATAATTCACCCCTCCACTTT
TRBV18,NA,TRBJ1-1,TRBD1,CASSPDRGQTEAFF,TGTGCCAGCTCACCGGACAGGGGGCAAACTGAAGCTTTCTTT
TRBV3-1/TRBV3-2,NA,TRBJ1-2,TRBD1,CASSQSDREFSGYTF,TGTGCCAGCAGCCAATCAGACAGGGAATTTTCTGGCTACACCTTC
TRBV19,NA,TRBJ1-1,NA,CASSRQFTEAFF,TGTGCCAGTAGTAGGCAGTTCACTGAAGCTTTCTTT
TRBV23-1,NA,TRBJ2-5,TRBD1,CASSQGQQETQYF,TGCGCCAGCAGTCAGGGACAGCAAGAGACCCAGTACTTC
TRBV4-2,NA,TRBJ1-1,NA,CASSQLPTVAGTEAFF,TGTGCCAGCAGCCAACTCCCCACAGTGGCGGGAACTGAAGCTTTCTTT
TRBV7-2,NA,TRBJ1-2,NA,CASSLGRGNYGYTF,TGTGCCAGCAGCTTAGGGCGGGGCAACTATGGCTACACCTTC
TRBV6-5,NA,TRBJ1-6,TRBD1,CASISDRGGRGPLHF,TGTGCCAGCATCTCGGACAGGGGAGGCCGCGGACCCCTCCACTTT
TRBV7-9,NA,TRBJ1-1,NA,CASSLDGFTEAFF,TGTGCCAGCAGCTTAGACGGGTTTACCGAAGCTTTCTTT
TRBV6-5,NA,TRBJ1-2,NA,CASLWGSYGYTF,TGTGCCAGCTTATGGGGCTCCTATGGCTACACCTTC
TRBV4-2,few,TRBJ1-1,TRBD1,CASSQEGRGRTEAFF,TGTGCCAGCAGCCAAGAAGGCAGGGGGCGGACTGAAGCTTTCTTT
TRBV19,NA,TRBJ2-2,TRBD1,CASSMGDRGLSPGELFF,TGTGCCAGTAGTATGGGCGACAGGGGGTTAAGCCCCGGGGAGCTGTTTTTT
TRBV25-1,once,TRBJ1-2,NA,CASSKGGTNYGYTF,TGTGCCAGCAGCAAGGGAGGGACTAACTATGGCTACACCTTC
TRBV18,NA,TRBJ2-1,NA,CASSPTGNALSYNEQFF,TGTGCCAGCTCACCTACCGGGAACGCCCTCTCCTACAATGAGCAGTTCTTC
TRBV7-2,NA,TRBJ1-4,TRBD1,CASRTSTGVNEKLFF,TGTGCCAGCAGAACTAGCACAGGGGTGAATGAAAAACTGTTTTTT
TRBV21-1,NA,TRBJ2-1,NA,CAKTGQTNNEQFF,TGTGCCAAAACGGGACAGACAAACAATGAGCAGTTCTTC
TRBV29-1,NA,TRBJ1-1,TRBD1,CSVDRTGPNTEAFF,TGCAGCGTGGATAGGACAGGACCAAACACTGAAGCTTTCTTT
TRBV6-5,NA,TRBJ2-7,TRBD1,CASSLTGQGSYEQYF,TGTGCCAGCAGTTTAACGGGACAGGGTTCCTACGAGCAGTACTTC
TRBV4-3,NA,TRBJ1-3,TRBD1,CASSQIVGTGAGNTIYF,TGCGCCAGCAGCCAGATTGTCGGGACAGGGGCTGGAAACACCATATATTTT
TRBV7-9,few,TRBJ2-7,NA,CASSLGRAVSSYEQYF,TGTGCCAGCAGCTTAGGGCGAGCGGTGAGCTCCTACGAGCAGTACTTC
TRBV7-2,NA,TRBJ2-3,NA,CASSLAGGLEQYF,TGTGCCAGCAGCTTAGCTGGGGGACTTGAGCAGTATTTT
TRBV23-1,NA,TRBJ2-7,NA,CASSQTGTRMYEQYF,TGCGCCAGCAGTCAGACCGGGACACGGATGTACGAGCAGTACTTC
TRBV24-1,NA,TRBJ1-6,NA,CATSDSGYSPLHF,TGTGCCACCAGTGATTCGGGTTATTCACCCCTCCACTTT
TRBV4-2,NA,TRBJ1-2,NA,CASSQDPRDGYTF,TGTGCCAGCAGCCAAGATCCCCGAGATGGCTACACCTTC
TRBV2,NA,TRBJ2-5,TRBD1,CASSVDRGLGETQYF,TGTGCCAGCAGTGTGGACAGGGGGCTTGGAGAGACCCAGTACTTC
TRBV6-2/TRBV6-3,NA,TRBJ1-1,NA,CASSKYGTEAFF,TGTGCCAGCAGCAAGTACGGGACAGAAGCTTTCTTT
TRBV7-2,NA,TRBJ2-5,NA,CASSLVGLQGTQYF,TGTGCCAGCAGCTTAGTCGGACTCCAAGGGACCCAGTACTTC
TRBV28,NA,TRBJ1-4,TRBD1,CASSKQGAGEKLFF,TGTGCCAGCAGTAAACAGGGGGCAGGCGAAAAACTGTTTTTT
TRBV11-2,few,TRBJ2-1,NA,CASSQWRLGSEQFF,TGTGCCAGCAGTCAATGGCGCCTGGGGAGTGAGCAGTTCTTC
TRBV2,NA,TRBJ1-5,NA,CASTLAGGNQPQHF,TGTGCCAGCACCCTGGCGGGAGGGAATCAGCCCCAGCATTTT
TRBV7-9,NA,TRBJ2-5,NA,CASSEAETQYF,TGTGCCAGCTCGGAGGCGGAGACCCAGTACTTC
TRBV27,NA,TRBJ1-2,TRBD1,CASSLSQDRDEDGYTF,TGTGCCAGCAGTTTATCCCAGGACAGGGACGAAGATGGCTACACCTTC
TRBV5-5,NA,TRBJ2-1,TRBD1,CASSSRDRDEQFF,TGTGCCAGCAGCTCCCGGGACAGGGATGAACAGTTCTTC
TRBV12-3/TRBV12-4,NA,TRBJ2-1,NA,CASSFPGMHEQFF,TGTGCCAGCAGTTTTCCGGGGATGCATGAGCAGTTCTTC
TRBV5-6,NA,TRBJ1-6,NA,CASSIGTPGSPLHF,TGTGCCAGCAGCATTGGCACTCCGGGTTCACCCCTCCACTTT
TRBV10-2,once,TRBJ1-2,NA,CASSEEGLGGTF,TGCGCCAGCAGTGAGGAGGGTCTGGGAGGGACCTTC
TRBV5-6,NA,TRBJ1-1,NA,CASSQRAGVAEAFF,TGTGCCAGCAGCCAGAGGGCAGGGGTCGCTGAAGCTTTCTTT
TRBV5-1,few,TRBJ1-2,NA,CASSPGAGAEYGYTF,TGCGCCAGCAGCCCTGGGGCGGGGGCAGAGTATGGCTACACCTTC
TRBV25-1,NA,TRBJ1-6,TRBD1,CASRTGTYNSPLHF,TGTGCCTCTCGGACAGGTACCTATAATTCACCCCTCCACTTT
TRBV11-3,NA,TRBJ1-1,TRBD1,CASSPGRGRWTEAFF,TGTGCCAGCAGCCCGGGAAGGGGGCGGTGGACTGAAGCTTTCTTT
TRBV6-6,NA,TRBJ2-1,TRBD1,CASSKKGTGYYNEQFF,TGTGCCAGCAGCAAAAAAGGGACAGGTTATTACAATGAGCAGTTCTTC
TRBV30,few,TRBJ1-2,NA,CAWSGGVPNYGYTF,TGTGCCTGGAGTGGCGGGGTTCCGAACTATGGCTACACCTTC
TRBV11-2,once,TRBJ1-1,NA,CASSSRMNTEAFF,TGTGCCAGCAGCTCTCGTATGAACACTGAAGCTTTCTTT
TRBV20-1,NA,TRBJ2-5,NA,CSASRGNQETQYF,TGCAGTGCTAGTAGGGGGAACCAAGAGACCCAGTACTTC
TRBV6-5,NA,TRBJ1-2,NA,CASSSPGGRLSGYTF,TGTGCCAGCAGTTCTCCAGGAGGGCGGCTAAGCGGCTACACCTTC
TRBV24-1,NA,TRBJ1-2,NA,CATAAQGVNGYTF,TGTGCCACCGCGGCCCAAGGGGTGAATGGCTACACCTTC
TRBV9,NA,TRBJ2-1,NA,CASSVAPSNEQFF,TGTGCCAGCAGCGTAGCTCCGAGCAATGAGCAGTTCTTC
TRBV10-3,NA,TRBJ1-5,TRBD1,CAISPGQEIQPQHF,TGTGCCATCAGCCCTGGACAGGAAATACAGCCCCAGCATTTT
TRBV13,NA,TRBJ1-6,NA,CASSPGEGHSPLHF,TGTGCCAGCAGCCCAGGGGAGGGTCATTCACCCCTCCACTTT
TRBV5-6,NA,TRBJ2-6,NA,CASSLGGLLTF,TGTGCCAGCAGCTTGGGAGGGCTCCTGACTTTC
TRBV29-1,NA,TRBJ2-5,NA,CSVDARQETQYF,TGCAGCGTTGATGCTAGACAAGAGACCCAGTACTTC
TRBV10-3,NA,TRBJ1-5,TRBD1,CAISDPGQGYQPQHF,TGTGCCATCAGTGATCCCGGACAGGGGTATCAGCCCCAGCATTTT